This paragraph covers one T cell receptor beta chain sequence. Authors' methods: Scientists estimated how many nucleated cells there were by amplifying reference gene primers. Clones were read by immunoSEQ multiplex PCR, and TCRdb kept only the in-frame ones, dropping some. Clonal size and the V and J genes are those of that table, whereas D and trimming came from the DNA. Of about 51,000 clones listed, around 90% are singletons. This sample was taken from a study of blood T cell repertoires in COVID-19. Study-wide background: Acute-phase and convalescent COVID-19 samples originated in the United States, Italy and Spain. From T cells, B-cell-depleted T cells, or PBMCs came the material, which was cDNA or gDNA.

The CDR3 length is 18 residues. Germline V gene sequence: CDR1 SEHNR, CDR2 FQNEAQ (reference sequence). Trimming removed 5 bases from V and 0 bases from J, with 20 bases in between. V gene TRBV7-9 combines with J gene TRBJ2-4, with D perhaps TRBD1 (5 bases). The sequence came from a man in his forties or fifties with active COVID-19. The sequenced sample consisted of peripheral blood. CDR3 amino acids: CASSPNWTQPLAKNIQYF. The CDR3 DNA reads TGTGCCAGCAGCCCCAACTGGACACAGCCCCTAGCCAAAAACATTCAGTACTTC.